This T cell receptor (beta chain) was observed in a study of T-cell memory formation after mild COVID-19. In regard to this clonotype: Its cognate antigen is unknown.

Trimming removed 3 bases from V and 6 bases from J, with 6 bases in between. The CDR3 consists of 12 residues. Germline-derived CDR1 and CDR2 are LGHDT and YNNKEL (reference sequence). TCRdb used MiXCR to reprocess the 5' RACE reads, holding one entry per CDR3 protein. The sample has about 470,000 distinct CDR3 sequences; about 23% are singletons. Study-wide points: Memory cells collected pre-infection included some clones that later responded, suggesting cross-reactive memory joined. A second wave expanding day 15 to 37 was CD4+-biased; contracting clones were balanced.

This sequence was found in an adult woman who had mild COVID-19 (a few samples of this study predate the infection). Cell type and time point are not known. Sequenced sample: PBMCs or a T cell subset sorted from them (not recorded which). The chain combines TRBV3-1 with TRBJ2-1; D not resolved. The CDR3 reads CASSHLGNEQFF. The CDR3 DNA reads TGTGCCAGCAGCCACCTGGGCAATGAGCAGTTCTTC.